The TCR beta chain under discussion was sequenced for a study of T cells expressing NK-cell markers. Study-wide background: TCR beta repertoires came from sorted CD3+CD56+NKG2C+, CD3+CD56+NKG2C- and CD3+CD56-NKG2C+ T cells. Study-wide findings and caveats: In a handful of donors, dominant CD3+CD56+NKG2C+ clones formed about 1.0-8% of CD8+ cells. Once again these clonotypes came out on top in the CD3+CD56-NKG2C+ fraction of several donors.

A word on this clonotype: Its antigen remains unidentified.

The CDR3 loop spans 15 amino acids. Germline lookup yields CDR1 MNHNS and CDR2 SASEGT. TCR beta cDNA was generated via 5'RACE template switching incorporating UMIs. After re-calling the 5' RACE reads, TCRdb lists one entry per CDR3 protein, DNA absent. This listing includes about 460,000 distinct CDR3 sequences. Source material: blood T cells: a sorted CD56 or NKG2C T cell subset, CD4+ or CD8+ T cells, or bulk PBMC T cells (not recorded which). The rearrangement uses TRBV6-1 and TRBJ1-3. The source of this sequence is a woman in her fifties or sixties in good health. This CDR3 reads CASSEPGLKQNTIYF.